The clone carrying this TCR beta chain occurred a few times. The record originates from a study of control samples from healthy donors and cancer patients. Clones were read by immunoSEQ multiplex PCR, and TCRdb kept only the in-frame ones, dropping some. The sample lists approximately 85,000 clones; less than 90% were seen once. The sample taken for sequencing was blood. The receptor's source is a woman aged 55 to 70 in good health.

CDR3 sequence (DNA): TGTGCCAGCAGTCAAGAAAGGGCGGGGAGAGAGACCCAGTACTTC. Its protein is CASSQERAGRETQYF. This chain joins TRBV6-2 or TRBV6-3 and TRBJ2-5; D possibly corresponds to TRBD2 (6 bases). V shed 5 bases and J shed 4 bases, with 17 bases lying between them. The CDR3 has 15 residues. Germline-derived CDR1 and CDR2 are MNHEY and SVGEGT.